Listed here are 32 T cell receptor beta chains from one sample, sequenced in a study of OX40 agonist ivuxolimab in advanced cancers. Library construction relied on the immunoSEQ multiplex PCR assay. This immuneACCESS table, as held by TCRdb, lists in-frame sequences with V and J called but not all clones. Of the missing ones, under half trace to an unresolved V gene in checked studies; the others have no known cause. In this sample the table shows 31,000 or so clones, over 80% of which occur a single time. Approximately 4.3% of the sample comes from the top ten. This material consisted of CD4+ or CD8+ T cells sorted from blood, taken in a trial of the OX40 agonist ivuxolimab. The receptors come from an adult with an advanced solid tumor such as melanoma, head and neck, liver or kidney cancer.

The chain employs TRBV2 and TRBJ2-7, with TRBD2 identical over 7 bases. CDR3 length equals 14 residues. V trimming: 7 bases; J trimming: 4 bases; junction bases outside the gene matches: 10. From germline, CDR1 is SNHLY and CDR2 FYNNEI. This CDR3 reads CASTAGRGVYEQYF. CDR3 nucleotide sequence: TGTGCCAGCACCGCGGGCCGGGGGGTTTACGAGCAGTACTTC.

The DNA of the CDR3 is TGTGCCAGCTCATCGAACAGGGTCTACGAGCAGTACGTC. Amino acid sequence: CASSSNRVYEQYV. The V and J genes are TRBV18 and TRBJ2-7; a possible D gene is TRBD1 (6 bases). CDR1 and CDR2 from the germline V gene are KGHSH and LQKENI. This CDR3 region has 13 residues. The V end was cut by 5 bases, the J end by 3 bases, with 11 bases between.

This CDR3 reads CASGLVAPPHEQYF. CDR3 nucleotide sequence: TGTGCTAGTGGTTTGGTCGCCCCCCCCCACGAGCAGTACTTC. The chain is built from TRBV12-5 and TRBJ2-7, with D uncertain. The CDR3 is 14 residues long. Trimming left V 0 bases short and J 5 bases short, with 11 bases between. Germline CDR1 and CDR2: LGHNT and FRNRAP. Complete variable domain (other parts from reference TRBV12-5 and TRBJ2-7): DARVTQTPRHKVTEMGQEVTMRCQPILGHNTVFWYRQTMMQGLELLAYFRNRAPLDDSGMPKDRFSAEMPDATLATLKIQPSEPRDSAVYFCASGLVAPPHEQYFGPGTRLTVT.

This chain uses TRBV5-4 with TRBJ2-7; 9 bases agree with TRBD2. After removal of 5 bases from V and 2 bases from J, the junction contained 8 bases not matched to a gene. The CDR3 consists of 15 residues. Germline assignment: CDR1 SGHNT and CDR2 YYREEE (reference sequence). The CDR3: CASSPPSGEPYEQYF. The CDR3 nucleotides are TGTGCCAGCAGTCCACCTAGCGGGGAACCCTACGAGCAGTACTTC.

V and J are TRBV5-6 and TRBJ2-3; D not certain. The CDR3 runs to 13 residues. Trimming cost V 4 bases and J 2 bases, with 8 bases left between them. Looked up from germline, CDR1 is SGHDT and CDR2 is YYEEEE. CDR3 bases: TGTGCCAGCAGCGAAACATTCACAGATACGCAGTATTTT. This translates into CASSETFTDTQYF.

CDR3 nucleotides: TGTGCCAGCACGGAAACGGACAGCCCCTATGGCTACACCTTC. Translation: CASTETDSPYGYTF. The V gene is TRBV18, the J gene TRBJ1-2, with D perhaps TRBD1 (6 bases). V was clipped by 8 bases and J by 4 bases, with 17 bases between them. This CDR3 spans 14 amino acids. Germline-derived CDR1 and CDR2 are KGHSH and LQKENI.

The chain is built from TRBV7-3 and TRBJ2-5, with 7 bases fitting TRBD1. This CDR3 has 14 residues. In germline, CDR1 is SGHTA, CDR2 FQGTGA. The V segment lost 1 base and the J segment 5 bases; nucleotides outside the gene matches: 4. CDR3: CASSLNQGDETQYF. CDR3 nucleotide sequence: TGTGCCAGCAGCTTAAACCAGGGGGACGAGACCCAGTACTTC. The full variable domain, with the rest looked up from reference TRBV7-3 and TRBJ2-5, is GAGVSQTPSNKVTEKGKYVELRCDPISGHTALYWYRQSLGQGPEFLIYFQGTGAADDSGLPNDRFFAVRPEGSVSTLKIQRTERGDSAVYLCASSLNQGDETQYFGPGTRLLVL.

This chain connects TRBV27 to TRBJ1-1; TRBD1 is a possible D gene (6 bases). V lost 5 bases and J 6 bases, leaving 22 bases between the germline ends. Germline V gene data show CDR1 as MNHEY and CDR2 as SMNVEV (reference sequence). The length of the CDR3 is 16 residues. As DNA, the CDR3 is TGTGCCAGCAGTCCTAATACCCAACCGGGGGGCTCTGAAGCTTTCTTT. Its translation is CASSPNTQPGGSEAFF.

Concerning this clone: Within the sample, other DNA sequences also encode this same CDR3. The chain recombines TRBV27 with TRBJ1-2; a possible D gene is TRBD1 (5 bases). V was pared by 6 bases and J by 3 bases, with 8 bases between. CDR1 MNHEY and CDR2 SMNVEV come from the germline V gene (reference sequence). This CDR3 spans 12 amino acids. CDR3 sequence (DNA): TGTGCCAGCAGGGGGGGTTACTATGGCTACACCTTC. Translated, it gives CASRGGYYGYTF.

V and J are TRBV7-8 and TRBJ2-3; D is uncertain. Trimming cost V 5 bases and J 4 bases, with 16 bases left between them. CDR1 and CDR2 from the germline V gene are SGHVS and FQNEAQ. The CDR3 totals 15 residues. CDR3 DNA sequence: TGTGCCAGCAGCCCCTTTGATCGGGTTCCAGATACGCAGTATTTT. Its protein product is CASSPFDRVPDTQYF.

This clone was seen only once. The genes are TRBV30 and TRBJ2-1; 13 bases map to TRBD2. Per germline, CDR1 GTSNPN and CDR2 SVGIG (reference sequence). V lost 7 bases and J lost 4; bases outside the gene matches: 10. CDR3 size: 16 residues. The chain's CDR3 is CASKPGTSGIYNEQFF. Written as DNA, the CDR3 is TGTGCCTCCAAACCCGGGACTAGCGGGATTTACAATGAGCAGTTCTTC.

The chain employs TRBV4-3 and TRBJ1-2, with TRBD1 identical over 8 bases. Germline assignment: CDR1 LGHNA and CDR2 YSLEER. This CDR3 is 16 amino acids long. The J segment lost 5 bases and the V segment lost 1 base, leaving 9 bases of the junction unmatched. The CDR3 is CASSQVGSGGSYGYTF. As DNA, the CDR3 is TGCGCCAGCAGCCAAGTCGGTTCAGGGGGCAGTTATGGCTACACCTTC.

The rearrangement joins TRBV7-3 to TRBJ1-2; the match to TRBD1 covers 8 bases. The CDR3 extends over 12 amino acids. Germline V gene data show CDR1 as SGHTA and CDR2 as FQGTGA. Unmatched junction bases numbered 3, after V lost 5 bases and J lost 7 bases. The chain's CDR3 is CASSPDRGGYTF. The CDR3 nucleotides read TGTGCCAGCAGCCCCGACAGGGGTGGCTACACCTTC. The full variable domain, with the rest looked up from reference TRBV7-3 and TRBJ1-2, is GAGVSQTPSNKVTEKGKYVELRCDPISGHTALYWYRQSLGQGPEFLIYFQGTGAADDSGLPNDRFFAVRPEGSVSTLKIQRTERGDSAVYLCASSPDRGGYTFGSGTRLTVV.

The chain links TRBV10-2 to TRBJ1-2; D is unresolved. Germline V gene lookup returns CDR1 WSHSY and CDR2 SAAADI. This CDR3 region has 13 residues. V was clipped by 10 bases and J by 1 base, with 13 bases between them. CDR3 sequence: CATRSGGNYGYTF. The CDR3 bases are TGCGCCACCCGCTCCGGAGGTAACTATGGCTACACCTTC.

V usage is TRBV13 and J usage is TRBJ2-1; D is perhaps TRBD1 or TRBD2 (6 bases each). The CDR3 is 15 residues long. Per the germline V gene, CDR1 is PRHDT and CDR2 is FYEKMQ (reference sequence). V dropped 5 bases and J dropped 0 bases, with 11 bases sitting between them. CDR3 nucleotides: TGTGCCAGCAGCGGAGGGGGGAGCTCCTACAATGAGCAGTTCTTC. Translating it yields CASSGGGSSYNEQFF.

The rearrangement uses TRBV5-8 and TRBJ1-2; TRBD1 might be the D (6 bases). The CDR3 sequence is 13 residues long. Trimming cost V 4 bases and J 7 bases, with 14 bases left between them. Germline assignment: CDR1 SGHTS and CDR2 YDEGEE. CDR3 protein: CASSPEWGAGYTF. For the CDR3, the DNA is TGTGCCAGCAGCCCGGAGTGGGGGGCTGGCTACACCTTC.

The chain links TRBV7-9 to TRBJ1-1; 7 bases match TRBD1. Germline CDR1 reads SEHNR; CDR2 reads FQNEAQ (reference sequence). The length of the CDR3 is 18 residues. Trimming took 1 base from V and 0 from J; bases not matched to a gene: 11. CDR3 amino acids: CASSLDSGQSRLNTEAFF. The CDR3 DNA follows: TGTGCCAGCAGCTTAGATTCGGGACAGTCGCGGCTGAACACTGAAGCTTTCTTT.

The CDR3 sequence is CASSAASASGWSYNEQFF. The CDR3 DNA sequence: TGTGCCAGCAGCGCCGCCTCCGCTAGCGGGTGGTCCTACAATGAGCAGTTCTTC. V gene TRBV9 combines with J gene TRBJ2-1; 8 bases align to TRBD2. The CDR3 extends over 18 amino acids. The V gene end was trimmed by 3 bases and the J gene end by 1 base; junction bases not matched to a gene: 12. CDR1 and CDR2 (germline): SGDLS, YYNGEE. Together with reference TRBV9 and TRBJ2-1, the CDR3 gives the full variable domain: DSGVTQTPKHLITATGQRVTLRCSPRSGDLSVYWYQQSLDQGLQFLIQYYNGEERAKGNILERFSAQQFPDLHSELNLSSLELGDSALYFCASSAASASGWSYNEQFFGPGTRLTVL.

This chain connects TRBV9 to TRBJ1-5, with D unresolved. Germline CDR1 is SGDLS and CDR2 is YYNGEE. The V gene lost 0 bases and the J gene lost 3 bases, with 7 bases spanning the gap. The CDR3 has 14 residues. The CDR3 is CASSVGNSNQPQHF. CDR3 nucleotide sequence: TGTGCCAGCAGCGTAGGGAACTCCAATCAGCCCCAGCATTTT.

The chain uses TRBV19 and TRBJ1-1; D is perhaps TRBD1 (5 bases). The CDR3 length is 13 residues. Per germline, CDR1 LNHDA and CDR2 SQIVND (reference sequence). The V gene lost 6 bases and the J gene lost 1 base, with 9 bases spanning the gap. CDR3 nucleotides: TGTGCCAGTAGAGTGGGGGAGAACACTGAAGCTTTCTTT. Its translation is CASRVGENTEAFF.

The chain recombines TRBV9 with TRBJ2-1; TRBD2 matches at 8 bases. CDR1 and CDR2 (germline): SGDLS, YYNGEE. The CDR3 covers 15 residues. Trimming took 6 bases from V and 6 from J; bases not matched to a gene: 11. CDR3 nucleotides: TGTGCCAGCACTCCCGGGTCGGGAGGGGGCAATGAGCAGTTCTTC. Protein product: CASTPGSGGGNEQFF.

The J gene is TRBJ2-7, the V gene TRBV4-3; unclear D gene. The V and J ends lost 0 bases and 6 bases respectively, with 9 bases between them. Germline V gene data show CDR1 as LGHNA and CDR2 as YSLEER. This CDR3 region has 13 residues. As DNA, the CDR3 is TGCGCCAGCAGCCAAGATAGTGGCGGCGAGCAGTACTTC. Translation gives CASSQDSGGEQYF.

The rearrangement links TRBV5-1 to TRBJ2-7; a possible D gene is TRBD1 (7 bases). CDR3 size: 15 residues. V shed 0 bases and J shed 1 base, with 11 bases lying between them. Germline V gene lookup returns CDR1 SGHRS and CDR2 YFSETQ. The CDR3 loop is CASSLGAGGSYEQYF. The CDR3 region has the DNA TGCGCCAGCAGCTTGGGGGCAGGGGGGTCCTACGAGCAGTACTTC.

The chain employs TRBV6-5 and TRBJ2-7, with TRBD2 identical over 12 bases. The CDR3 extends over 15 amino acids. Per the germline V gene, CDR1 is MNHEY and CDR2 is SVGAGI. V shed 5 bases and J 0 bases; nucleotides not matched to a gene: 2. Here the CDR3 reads CASSQLAGGSYEQYF. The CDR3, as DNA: TGTGCCAGCAGTCAACTAGCGGGAGGCTCCTACGAGCAGTACTTC.

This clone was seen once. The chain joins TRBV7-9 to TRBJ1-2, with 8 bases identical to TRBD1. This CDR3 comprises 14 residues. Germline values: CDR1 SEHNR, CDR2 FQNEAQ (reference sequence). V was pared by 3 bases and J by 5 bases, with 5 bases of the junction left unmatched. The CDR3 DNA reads TGTGCCAGCAGCTTGACAGGGGCAGGGTATGGCTACACCTTC. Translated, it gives CASSLTGAGYGYTF.

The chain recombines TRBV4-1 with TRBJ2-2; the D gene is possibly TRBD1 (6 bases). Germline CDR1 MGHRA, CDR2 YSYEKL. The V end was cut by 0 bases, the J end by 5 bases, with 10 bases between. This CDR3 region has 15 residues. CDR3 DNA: TGCGCCAGCAGCCAAGAGAACAGGGATACCGGGGAGCTGTTTTTT. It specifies CASSQENRDTGELFF.

The CDR3 DNA reads TGTGCCAGCAGTTCGGCAGGGGGCAAGGGAGGGTACGAGCAGTACTTC. Translated, it gives CASSSAGGKGGYEQYF. The V gene is TRBV28, the J gene TRBJ2-7; perhaps TRBD1 as D (8 bases). The CDR3 is 16 residues long. CDR1 is MDHEN, CDR2 SYDVKM, per germline. Trimming took 4 bases from V and 4 from J, leaving 20 bases between them.

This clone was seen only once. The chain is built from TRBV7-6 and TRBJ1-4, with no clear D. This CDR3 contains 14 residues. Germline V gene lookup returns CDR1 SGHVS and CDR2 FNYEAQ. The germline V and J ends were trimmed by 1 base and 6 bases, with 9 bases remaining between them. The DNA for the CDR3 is TGTGCCAGCAGCTTAGAACGGGGAGATGAAAAACTGTTTTTT. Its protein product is CASSLERGDEKLFF. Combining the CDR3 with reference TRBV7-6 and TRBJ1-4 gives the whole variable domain GAGVSQSPRYKVTKRGQDVALRCDPISGHVSLYWYRQALGQGPEFLTYFNYEAQQDKSGLPNDRFSAERPEGSISTLTIQRTEQRDSAMYRCASSLERGDEKLFFGSGTQLSVL.

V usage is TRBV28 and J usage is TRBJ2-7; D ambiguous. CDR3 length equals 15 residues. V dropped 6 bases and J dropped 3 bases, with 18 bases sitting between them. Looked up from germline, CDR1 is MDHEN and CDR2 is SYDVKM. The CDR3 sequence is CASRVRGATVYEQYF. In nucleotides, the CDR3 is TGTGCCAGCAGGGTTCGCGGAGCGACGGTCTACGAGCAGTACTTC.

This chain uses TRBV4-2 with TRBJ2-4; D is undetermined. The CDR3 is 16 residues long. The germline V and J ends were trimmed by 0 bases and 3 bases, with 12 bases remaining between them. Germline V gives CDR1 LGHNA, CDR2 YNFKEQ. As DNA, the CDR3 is TGTGCCAGCAGCCAAGATCCCCCCCCCAACAAAAACATTCAGTACTTC. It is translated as CASSQDPPPNKNIQYF.

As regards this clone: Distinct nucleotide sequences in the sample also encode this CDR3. The CDR3 protein is CASSVDGRYGYTF. The CDR3 bases are TGTGCCAGTAGCGTCGACGGTCGGTATGGCTACACCTTC. The chain uses TRBV19 and TRBJ1-2; D is uncertain. Looked up from germline, CDR1 is LNHDA and CDR2 is SQIVND (reference sequence). This CDR3 region has 13 residues. V shed 6 bases and J shed 5 bases, with 13 bases lying between them.

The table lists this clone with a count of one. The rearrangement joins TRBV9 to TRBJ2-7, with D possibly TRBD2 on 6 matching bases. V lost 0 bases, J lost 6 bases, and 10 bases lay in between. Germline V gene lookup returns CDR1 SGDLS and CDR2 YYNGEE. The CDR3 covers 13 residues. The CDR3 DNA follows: TGTGCCAGCAGCGTAGCCCAGGGAGGCGAGCAGTACTTC. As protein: CASSVAQGGEQYF.